This T cell receptor (beta chain) was sequenced for a study of T cells in pancreatic ductal adenocarcinoma. Study conclusions and caveats: Blood had more productive templates and roughly 8-fold more unique clonotypes than tumor.

Method: immunoSEQ multiplex PCR; TCRdb's copy keeps in-frame clones and lacks some. The data contain under 30,000 clones, around 90% of them singletons. The CDR3 loop spans 16 amino acids. The V gene end was trimmed by 3 bases and the J gene end by 5 bases; junction bases not matched to a gene: 5. CDR1 and CDR2 (germline): SGHKS, YYEKEE (reference sequence). Concerning this clone: Its antigen is unknown.

No neoadjuvant therapy was given to the selected pancreatic ductal adenocarcinoma patients before their surgery. The sample taken for sequencing was PBMCs. The receptor was derived from a human donor with pancreatic ductal adenocarcinoma. The chain is built from TRBV5-5 and TRBJ1-4; 12 nucleotides line up with TRBD1. The CDR3 region is CASSSLGQGANEKLFF. The CDR3 DNA reads as TGTGCCAGCAGCTCGCTGGGACAGGGGGCAAATGAAAAACTGTTTTTT. Complete variable domain (other parts from reference TRBV5-5 and TRBJ1-4): DAGVTQSPTHLIKTRGQQVTLRCSPISGHKSVSWYQQVLGQGPQFIFQYYEKEERGRGNFPDRFSARQFPNYSSELNVNALLLGDSALYLCASSSLGQGANEKLFFGSGTQLSVL.